This is a list of T cell receptor beta chains from one sample in a study of blood T cells in healthy people across ages. TCRdb independently ran MiXCR on the 5' RACE reads; one entry per CDR3 protein. The top ten hold approximately 10% of the sample, which has roughly 1,500,000 distinct CDR3 sequences, roughly a third seen once. The sample taken for sequencing was blood. The receptors were sampled from a woman in her 30s in good health. Both conserved end residues are part of each CDR3. The D gene is left open where the match is weak. Only part of the rows carry a size: once, few, many, or a class if the clone is expanded.

NA | NA | TRBJ2-5 | TRBV20-1 | CSARDMTTDALETQYF | TGCAGTGCTAGAGATATGACTACCGATGCCCTAGAGACCCAGTACTTC
NA | NA | TRBJ1-4 | TRBV5-5 | CASSLSPTRGNEKLFF | TGTGCCAGCAGCTTGTCACCGACACGGGGAAATGAAAAACTGTTTTTT
TRBD2 | NA | TRBJ2-3 | TRBV24-1 | CATSDTLAGGGTDTQYF | TGTGCCACCAGTGATACACTAGCGGGAGGAGGGACAGATACGCAGTATTTT
NA | NA | TRBJ2-4 | TRBV6-1 | CASSDRQNGLAKNIQYF | TGTGCCAGCAGTGATCGACAGAACGGACTAGCCAAAAACATTCAGTACTTC
TRBD2 | NA | TRBJ2-1 | TRBV2 | CAHLGGEGSEQFF | TGTGCCCACCTCGGGGGGGAAGGGAGTGAGCAGTTCTTC
TRBD1 | NA | TRBJ2-1 | TRBV20-1 | CSAGDRGYEQFF | TGCAGTGCAGGGGACAGGGGATATGAGCAGTTCTTC
NA | NA | TRBJ2-7 | TRBV27 | CASSLAQGRPYEQYF | TGTGCCAGCAGTTTAGCGCAAGGACGACCCTACGAGCAGTACTTC
TRBD2 | NA | TRBJ2-2 | TRBV5-6 | CASSFLKGLAGDLQLSTGELFF | TGTGCCAGCAGCTTCCTTAAAGGGCTAGCGGGGGACTTACAACTTTCCACCGGGGAGCTGTTTTTT
NA | NA | TRBJ2-5 | TRBV12-3/TRBV12-4 | CASSRQIQETQYF | TGTGCCAGCAGTCGACAGATCCAGGAGACCCAGTACTTC
TRBD2 | NA | TRBJ2-3 | TRBV6-6 | CASSPISGGATDTRYF | TGTGCCAGCAGTCCCATTAGCGGGGGGGCAACAGATACGCGGTATTTT
TRBD2 | many | TRBJ2-1 | TRBV7-2 | CASSAIAGNNNEQFF | TGTGCCAGCAGCGCCATAGCGGGCAATAACAATGAGCAGTTCTTC
NA | NA | TRBJ2-7 | TRBV3-1 | CASSIGRGINEQYF | TGTGCCAGCAGCATAGGAAGGGGGATAAACGAGCAGTACTTC
TRBD2 | NA | TRBJ2-5 | TRBV6-1 | CASLASGGSETQYF | TGTGCCAGCTTGGCTAGCGGGGGGAGCGAGACCCAGTACTTC
NA | few | TRBJ1-2 | TRBV5-5 | CASSLLLDYGYTF | TGTGCCAGCAGCTTGTTGCTAGACTATGGCTACACCTTC
NA | many | TRBJ2-1 | TRBV5-1 | CASSLAAGARNEQFF | TGCGCCAGCAGCTTGGCGGCAGGGGCTAGGAATGAGCAGTTCTTC
NA | few | TRBJ2-7 | TRBV20-1 | CSAQHPGLVSYEQYF | TGCAGTGCGCAACACCCGGGACTGGTCTCCTACGAGCAGTACTTC
NA | many | TRBJ1-2 | TRBV12-3/TRBV12-4 | CASSLLGGEGYTF | TGTGCCAGCAGCCTACTGGGGGGCGAAGGCTACACCTTC
TRBD1 | NA | TRBJ1-2 | TRBV18 | CASSQTSDRGRGYTF | TGTGCCAGCTCGCAAACCTCAGACAGGGGGCGAGGCTACACCTTC
NA | few | TRBJ1-1 | TRBV7-9 | CASSSRTGYYDTEAFF | TGTGCCAGCAGCTCACGAACAGGTTATTACGACACTGAAGCTTTCTTT
TRBD1 | few | TRBJ1-2 | TRBV7-2 | CASRPGTGGIRYGYTF | TGTGCCAGCAGGCCAGGGACAGGGGGCATTCGGTATGGCTACACCTTC
TRBD2 | NA | TRBJ2-5 | TRBV28 | CASSSPGTRKSETQYF | TGTGCCAGCAGTTCCCCCGGGACTAGAAAATCAGAGACCCAGTACTTC
NA | many | TRBJ2-1 | TRBV6-6 | CASSYDTSNEQFF | TGTGCCAGCAGTTACGACACCTCCAATGAGCAGTTCTTC
NA | many | TRBJ2-5 | TRBV4-1 | CASSKGLGETQYF | TGCGCCAGCAGCAAAGGGTTAGGAGAGACCCAGTACTTC
TRBD2 | NA | TRBJ2-3 | TRBV9 | CTSSPTSGVDTQYF | TGTACCAGCAGCCCGACTAGCGGAGTAGATACGCAGTATTTT
NA | NA | TRBJ1-2 | TRBV5-4 | CASSSPNRGPNGYTF | TGTGCCAGCAGCTCCCCAAACCGGGGCCCTAATGGCTACACCTTC
TRBD1 | NA | TRBJ2-5 | TRBV11-2 | CASSPLTGGAETQYF | TGTGCCAGCAGCCCGCTGACAGGGGGCGCGGAGACCCAGTACTTC
NA | NA | TRBJ1-2 | TRBV10-3 | CAISESRQGNFGNYGYTF | TGTGCCATCAGTGAGTCGAGGCAGGGGAACTTCGGCAACTATGGCTACACCTTC
NA | NA | TRBJ1-2 | TRBV2 | CASSETGYNGYTF | TGTGCCAGCAGTGAAACCGGTTATAATGGCTACACCTTC
NA | NA | TRBJ2-1 | TRBV7-6 | CASSLPDYRRMNNEQFF | TGTGCCAGCAGCTTACCTGATTATCGACGAATGAACAATGAGCAGTTCTTC
NA | NA | TRBJ1-1 | TRBV20-1 | CSARKDGTNTEAFF | TGCAGTGCTAGAAAGGACGGAACGAACACTGAAGCTTTCTTT
NA | few | TRBJ2-7 | TRBV21-1 | CASVRGSYEQYF | TGTGCCAGCGTCCGGGGCTCCTACGAGCAGTACTTC
NA | many | TRBJ2-1 | TRBV12-3/TRBV12-4 | CASSPFGQRTYNEQFF | TGTGCCAGCAGTCCCTTTGGACAGAGAACCTACAATGAGCAGTTCTTC
TRBD1 | few | TRBJ2-1 | TRBV4-1 | CASSQVALATGMWETQFF | TGCGCCAGCAGCCAAGTTGCCCTCGCGACAGGGATGTGGGAGACCCAGTTCTTC
NA | few | TRBJ1-2 | TRBV13 | CASNPRDVDGYTF | TGTGCCAGCAATCCGAGGGATGTGGATGGCTACACCTTC
NA | NA | TRBJ1-1 | TRBV5-1 | CASSLTVWDTEAFF | TGCGCCAGCAGCTTAACCGTCTGGGACACTGAAGCTTTCTTT
NA | few | TRBJ1-2 | TRBV30 | CAWSVGGYTF | TGTGCCTGGAGTGTGGGAGGCTACACCTTC
NA | many | TRBJ1-2 | TRBV12-3/TRBV12-4 | CASSLAGLGYTF | TGTGCCAGCAGTTTAGCGGGATTGGGCTACACCTTC
TRBD1 | NA | TRBJ2-7 | TRBV6-1 | CASSEIGQGGYEQYF | TGTGCCAGCAGTGAAATTGGACAGGGAGGCTACGAGCAGTACTTC
TRBD1 | NA | TRBJ1-6 | TRBV25-1 | CASSGQGGTPLHF | TGTGCCAGCAGTGGACAGGGAGGGACACCCCTCCACTTT
NA | few | TRBJ1-5 | TRBV10-3 | CAISDGGGQPQHF | TGTGCCATCAGTGATGGGGGAGGTCAGCCCCAGCATTTT
NA | few | TRBJ2-7 | TRBV20-1 | CSATEVTLYEQYF | TGCAGTGCTACGGAGGTCACCCTCTACGAGCAGTACTTC
NA | many | TRBJ2-6 | TRBV29-1 | CSVATSNVLTF | TGCAGCGTTGCCACCTCCAACGTCCTGACTTTC
NA | NA | TRBJ2-4 | TRBV27 | CASSMLSGANIQYF | TGTGCCAGCAGTATGTTGAGTGGGGCCAACATTCAGTACTTC
TRBD1 | NA | TRBJ2-7 | TRBV20-1 | CSARRTGVFDERYF | TGCAGTGCTAGGCGGACAGGGGTTTTCGACGAGCGGTACTTC
NA | NA | TRBJ1-1 | TRBV9 | CASSAVQGGAEAFF | TGTGCCAGCAGCGCCGTACAGGGAGGGGCTGAAGCTTTCTTT
NA | NA | TRBJ1-1 | TRBV12-5 | CASGFTANTEAFF | TGTGCTAGTGGTTTTACGGCCAACACTGAAGCTTTCTTT
NA | few | TRBJ2-5 | TRBV10-3 | CAISEIQIAQYF | TGTGCCATCAGTGAGATACAGATCGCCCAGTACTTC
TRBD1 | NA | TRBJ2-1 | TRBV5-1 | CASSFGDRDYNEQFF | TGCGCCAGCAGTTTCGGGGACAGGGACTACAATGAGCAGTTCTTC
TRBD2 | NA | TRBJ2-7 | TRBV5-1 | CASSLGRGLASSYEQYF | TGCGCCAGCAGCTTGGGGAGGGGACTAGCGAGTTCCTACGAGCAGTACTTC